Listed below are T cell receptor beta chains from one sample, sequenced in a study of blood T cell repertoires in COVID-19. The assay was immunoSEQ multiplex PCR, and TCRdb's table has in-frame clones only and misses some. The sample consists of hundreds of thousands of clones, 87% of them appearing once. The material sequenced was peripheral blood. All receptors come from a woman between 40 and 50 years old who had recovered from COVID-19. Each CDR3 is given with its conserved first and last residue. The D gene is left open where the match is weak. Not all rows give a size; the values are once, few, many and, for expanded clones, a class.

V gene: TRBV2; D gene: TRBD1; J gene: TRBJ2-5; clone size: NA; CDR3 protein: CASSPRTGGVRGETQYF; CDR3 DNA: TGTGCCAGCAGTCCACGGACAGGGGGTGTTAGAGGGGAGACCCAGTACTTC
V gene: TRBV6-6; D gene: TRBD1; J gene: TRBJ1-2; clone size: NA; CDR3 protein: CASSHRGLKGYTF; CDR3 DNA: TGTGCCAGCAGTCACAGGGGGCTTAAGGGCTACACCTTC
V gene: TRBV3-1/TRBV3-2; D gene: TRBD1; J gene: TRBJ1-2; clone size: NA; CDR3 protein: CASSPSRDRGRDYGYTF; CDR3 DNA: TGTGCCAGCAGCCCGTCCCGGGACAGGGGGCGAGACTATGGCTACACCTTC
V gene: TRBV27; D gene: NA; J gene: TRBJ2-1; clone size: NA; CDR3 protein: CASHLGPLGNEQFF; CDR3 DNA: TGTGCCAGCCACTTGGGGCCCCTCGGCAATGAGCAGTTCTTC
V gene: TRBV27; D gene: NA; J gene: TRBJ2-1; clone size: NA; CDR3 protein: CASRSVSGGASYNEQFF; CDR3 DNA: TGTGCCAGCAGGTCCGTTAGTGGGGGGGCTTCGTACAATGAGCAGTTCTTC
V gene: TRBV11-1; D gene: NA; J gene: TRBJ1-1; clone size: few; CDR3 protein: CASTQDIATEAFF; CDR3 DNA: TGTGCCAGCACCCAGGACATAGCCACTGAAGCTTTCTTT
V gene: TRBV5-1; D gene: TRBD2; J gene: TRBJ2-1; clone size: many; CDR3 protein: CASSFGTITYNEQFF; CDR3 DNA: TGCGCCAGCAGCTTCGGGACTATAACCTACAATGAGCAGTTCTTC
V gene: TRBV5-1; D gene: NA; J gene: TRBJ2-7; clone size: NA; CDR3 protein: CASSSQQVGEQYF; CDR3 DNA: TGCGCCAGCAGCTCCCAACAGGTCGGGGAGCAGTACTTC
V gene: TRBV10-3; D gene: TRBD1; J gene: TRBJ1-1; clone size: once; CDR3 protein: CAIGGQALNTEAFF; CDR3 DNA: TGTGCCATCGGGGGACAGGCACTAAACACTGAAGCTTTCTTT
V gene: TRBV5-1; D gene: TRBD1; J gene: TRBJ1-1; clone size: NA; CDR3 protein: CASSLTTGELKAFF; CDR3 DNA: TGCGCCAGCAGCTTGACGACAGGGGAGTTGAAAGCTTTCTTT
V gene: TRBV5-1; D gene: NA; J gene: TRBJ1-4; clone size: NA; CDR3 protein: CASSLGPGQNEKLFF; CDR3 DNA: TGCGCCAGCAGCTTGGGTCCCGGACAAAATGAAAAACTGTTTTTT
V gene: TRBV11-2; D gene: TRBD2; J gene: TRBJ2-3; clone size: NA; CDR3 protein: CASSIGDGGTSTDTQYF; CDR3 DNA: TGTGCCAGCAGCATCGGGGACGGGGGGACTAGCACAGATACGCAGTATTTT
V gene: TRBV12-3/TRBV12-4; D gene: NA; J gene: TRBJ1-3; clone size: NA; CDR3 protein: CASSRGSGNTIYF; CDR3 DNA: TGTGCCAGCAGTCGGGGATCTGGAAACACCATATATTTT
V gene: TRBV5-1; D gene: NA; J gene: TRBJ2-3; clone size: NA; CDR3 protein: CASSDSPSSTDTQYF; CDR3 DNA: TGCGCCAGCAGCGACTCCCCCTCTAGCACAGATACGCAGTATTTT
V gene: TRBV27; D gene: TRBD1; J gene: TRBJ1-2; clone size: NA; CDR3 protein: CASSFGTGSYGYTF; CDR3 DNA: TGTGCCAGCAGTTTCGGGACAGGCTCCTATGGCTACACCTTC
V gene: TRBV7-9; D gene: NA; J gene: TRBJ1-5; clone size: NA; CDR3 protein: CASSLGRGYGQPQHF; CDR3 DNA: TGTGCCAGCAGCTTAGGTCGGGGGTATGGGCAGCCCCAGCATTTT
V gene: TRBV6-2/TRBV6-3; D gene: NA; J gene: TRBJ1-1; clone size: NA; CDR3 protein: CASSYGGSTEAFF; CDR3 DNA: TGTGCCAGCAGTTACGGCGGAAGCACTGAAGCTTTCTTT
V gene: TRBV9; D gene: TRBD1; J gene: TRBJ1-1; clone size: NA; CDR3 protein: CASSARTGVGEAFF; CDR3 DNA: TGTGCCAGCAGCGCCAGAACAGGGGTTGGTGAAGCTTTCTTT
V gene: TRBV19; D gene: NA; J gene: TRBJ1-2; clone size: NA; CDR3 protein: CASRAGLPTNYGYTF; CDR3 DNA: TGTGCCAGTCGGGCGGGACTACCTACTAACTATGGCTACACCTTC
V gene: TRBV10-3; D gene: NA; J gene: TRBJ2-3; clone size: NA; CDR3 protein: CAISEGGDTQYF; CDR3 DNA: TGTGCCATCAGTGAAGGCGGGGATACGCAGTATTTT
V gene: TRBV19; D gene: NA; J gene: TRBJ1-1; clone size: NA; CDR3 protein: CASSIRVISGGVTEAFF; CDR3 DNA: TGTGCCAGTAGTATAAGGGTGATTTCGGGGGGCGTGACTGAAGCTTTCTTT
V gene: TRBV5-5; D gene: NA; J gene: TRBJ1-4; clone size: NA; CDR3 protein: CASTRVPNEKLFF; CDR3 DNA: TGTGCCAGCACGCGAGTGCCTAATGAAAAACTGTTTTTT
V gene: TRBV7-2; D gene: NA; J gene: TRBJ2-5; clone size: NA; CDR3 protein: CASRPSPGVETQYF; CDR3 DNA: TGTGCCAGCAGACCATCCCCCGGAGTAGAGACCCAGTACTTC
V gene: TRBV2; D gene: TRBD2; J gene: TRBJ2-1; clone size: NA; CDR3 protein: CASSELAGGYNEQFF; CDR3 DNA: TGTGCCAGCAGCGAACTAGCGGGAGGTTACAATGAGCAGTTCTTC
V gene: TRBV5-4; D gene: NA; J gene: TRBJ1-2; clone size: NA; CDR3 protein: CAARGDANYGYTF; CDR3 DNA: TGTGCGGCCAGGGGCGATGCTAACTATGGCTACACCTTC
V gene: TRBV18; D gene: TRBD1; J gene: TRBJ2-7; clone size: NA; CDR3 protein: CASSPETGLAEQYF; CDR3 DNA: TGTGCCAGCTCACCCGAGACAGGGTTGGCCGAGCAGTACTTC
V gene: TRBV5-4; D gene: NA; J gene: TRBJ1-1; clone size: NA; CDR3 protein: CASSLTDRAEAFF; CDR3 DNA: TGTGCCAGCAGCTTGACCGACAGAGCTGAAGCTTTCTTT
V gene: TRBV5-1; D gene: NA; J gene: TRBJ2-7; clone size: NA; CDR3 protein: CASRSERVFEQYF; CDR3 DNA: TGCGCCAGCCGTTCCGAGAGGGTTTTCGAGCAGTACTTC
V gene: TRBV9; D gene: TRBD2; J gene: TRBJ2-5; clone size: NA; CDR3 protein: CASSVLPGPREAQYF; CDR3 DNA: TGTGCCAGCAGCGTGTTACCGGGACCCCGGGAGGCCCAGTACTTC
V gene: TRBV6-2/TRBV6-3; D gene: TRBD1; J gene: TRBJ2-1; clone size: NA; CDR3 protein: CASSYWGQANNEQFF; CDR3 DNA: TGTGCCAGCAGTTACTGGGGACAGGCGAATAATGAGCAGTTCTTC
V gene: TRBV5-1; D gene: TRBD1; J gene: TRBJ2-5; clone size: NA; CDR3 protein: CASSLNPGQGRQQETQYF; CDR3 DNA: TGCGCCAGCAGCTTAAATCCGGGACAGGGGCGCCAACAAGAGACCCAGTACTTC
V gene: TRBV4-2; D gene: TRBD2; J gene: TRBJ2-5; clone size: NA; CDR3 protein: CASSQVASGQETQYF; CDR3 DNA: TGTGCCAGCAGCCAAGTGGCTAGCGGACAAGAGACCCAGTACTTC
V gene: TRBV5-1; D gene: NA; J gene: TRBJ2-2; clone size: NA; CDR3 protein: CASSLRSLNTGELFF; CDR3 DNA: TGCGCCAGCAGCTTGCGGAGCCTGAACACCGGGGAGCTGTTTTTT
V gene: TRBV24-1; D gene: TRBD1; J gene: TRBJ2-3; clone size: NA; CDR3 protein: CATARTGTGLNWKGDTQYF; CDR3 DNA: TGTGCCACCGCCAGGACCGGGACAGGGTTAAATTGGAAGGGAGATACGCAGTATTTT
V gene: TRBV3-1/TRBV3-2; D gene: TRBD2; J gene: TRBJ2-1; clone size: NA; CDR3 protein: CASSQRGGREQFF; CDR3 DNA: TGTGCCAGCAGCCAACGGGGGGGCCGGGAGCAGTTCTTC
V gene: TRBV5-8; D gene: TRBD2; J gene: TRBJ2-2; clone size: once; CDR3 protein: CASSFGLAGGANTGELFF; CDR3 DNA: TGTGCCAGCAGCTTCGGACTAGCGGGGGGCGCGAACACCGGGGAGCTGTTTTTT
V gene: TRBV7-6; D gene: TRBD1; J gene: TRBJ1-2; clone size: NA; CDR3 protein: CASSSERGLVYGYTF; CDR3 DNA: TGTGCCAGCAGCTCCGAGAGGGGGCTGGTCTATGGCTACACCTTC
V gene: TRBV15; D gene: NA; J gene: TRBJ2-2; clone size: once; CDR3 protein: CATSRDRRVGTGELFF; CDR3 DNA: TGTGCCACCAGCAGAGACCGCAGGGTAGGGACCGGGGAGCTGTTTTTT
V gene: TRBV19; D gene: TRBD1; J gene: TRBJ2-3; clone size: NA; CDR3 protein: CASMRTGASTDTQYF; CDR3 DNA: TGTGCCAGTATGCGGACAGGGGCGAGCACAGATACGCAGTATTTT
V gene: TRBV4-2; D gene: NA; J gene: TRBJ2-2; clone size: once; CDR3 protein: CASSPGLNSNTGELFF; CDR3 DNA: TGTGCCAGCAGCCCCGGACTGAATTCGAACACCGGGGAGCTGTTTTTT
V gene: TRBV19; D gene: NA; J gene: TRBJ1-2; clone size: NA; CDR3 protein: CASSIDRSRGYGYTF; CDR3 DNA: TGTGCCAGTAGTATAGATAGATCCCGGGGCTATGGCTACACCTTC